This TCR beta chain is drawn from a study of cytomegalovirus exposure and HLA in healthy donors. Overall study results and limits: Overall, roughly 160 TCR beta chains were annotated as cytomegalovirus-associated. A later analysis linked a missense variant in DCLRE1C to the trimming of TCR beta V and J genes.

Of note for this clone: Its antigen is unknown.

Germline lookup yields CDR1 SGHVS and CDR2 FQNEAQ. V was pared by 2 bases and J by 6 bases, with 18 bases of the junction left unmatched. The length of the CDR3 is 18 residues. The PCR had 60 Vbeta and 13 Jbeta primers. The data were produced by immunoSEQ multiplex PCR, yet TCRdb's version contains in-frame clones alone and is incomplete. The data hold some 200,000 clones, with 75% to 90% observed a single time. This receptor was obtained from a woman between 18 and 29 years old in good health and CMV-seronegative. The V call is TRBV7-8, the J call TRBJ1-2, with 7 nucleotides matching TRBD1. Sample: PBMCs. CDR3 in DNA: TGTGCCAGCAGCTTAAGCCGAAAAAGGGGCAGGGGGGACGATGGCTACACCTTC. This encodes CASSLSRKRGRGDDGYTF.